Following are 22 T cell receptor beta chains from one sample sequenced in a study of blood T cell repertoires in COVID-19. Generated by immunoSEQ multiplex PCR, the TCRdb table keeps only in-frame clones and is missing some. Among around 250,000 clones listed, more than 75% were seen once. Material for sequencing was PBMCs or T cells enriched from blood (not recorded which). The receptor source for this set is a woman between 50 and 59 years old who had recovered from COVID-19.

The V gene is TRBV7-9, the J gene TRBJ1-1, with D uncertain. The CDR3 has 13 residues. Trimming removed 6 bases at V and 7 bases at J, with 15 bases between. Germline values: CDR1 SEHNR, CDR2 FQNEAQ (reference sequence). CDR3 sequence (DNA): TGTGCCAGCAGTACGACCCGGACTTTTGAAGCTTTCTTT. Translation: CASSTTRTFEAFF.

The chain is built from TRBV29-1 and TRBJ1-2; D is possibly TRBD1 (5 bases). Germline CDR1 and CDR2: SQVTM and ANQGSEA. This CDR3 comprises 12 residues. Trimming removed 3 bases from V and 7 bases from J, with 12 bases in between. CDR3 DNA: TGCAGCGTTGATCCGGGGGTGGGTGGCTACACCTTC. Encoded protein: CSVDPGVGGYTF.

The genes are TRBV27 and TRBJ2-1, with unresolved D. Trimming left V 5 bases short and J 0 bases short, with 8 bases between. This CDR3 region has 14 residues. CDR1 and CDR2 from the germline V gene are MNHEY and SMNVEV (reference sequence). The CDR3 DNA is TGTGCCAGCAGTGGTACATCCTCCTACAATGAGCAGTTCTTC. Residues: CASSGTSSYNEQFF.

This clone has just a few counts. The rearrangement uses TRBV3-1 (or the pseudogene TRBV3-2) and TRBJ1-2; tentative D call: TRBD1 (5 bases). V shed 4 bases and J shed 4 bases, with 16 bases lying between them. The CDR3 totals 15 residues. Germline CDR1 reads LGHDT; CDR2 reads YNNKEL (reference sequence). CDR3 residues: CASSPRQILTYGYTF. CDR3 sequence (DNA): TGTGCCAGCAGCCCCCGACAGATCCTAACCTATGGCTACACCTTC.

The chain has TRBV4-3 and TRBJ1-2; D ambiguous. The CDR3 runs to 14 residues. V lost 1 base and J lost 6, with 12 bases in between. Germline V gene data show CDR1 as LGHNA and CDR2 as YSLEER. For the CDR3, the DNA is TGCGCCAGCAGCCAAGCGGCGGCTTCCCATGGCTACACCTTC. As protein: CASSQAAASHGYTF.

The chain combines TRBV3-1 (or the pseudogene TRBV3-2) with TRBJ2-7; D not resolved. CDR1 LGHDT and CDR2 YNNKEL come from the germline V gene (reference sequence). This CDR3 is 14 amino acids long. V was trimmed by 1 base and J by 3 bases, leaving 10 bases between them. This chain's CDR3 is CASSQAPLSYEQYF. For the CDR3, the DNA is TGTGCCAGCAGCCAAGCTCCCCTTAGCTACGAGCAGTACTTC.

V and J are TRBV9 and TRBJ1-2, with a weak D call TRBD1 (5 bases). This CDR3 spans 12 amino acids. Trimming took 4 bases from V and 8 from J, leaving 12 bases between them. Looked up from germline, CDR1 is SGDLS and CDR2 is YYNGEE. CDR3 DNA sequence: TGTGCCAGCAGCAGGGGCGGCATCGGCTACACCTTC. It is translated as CASSRGGIGYTF.

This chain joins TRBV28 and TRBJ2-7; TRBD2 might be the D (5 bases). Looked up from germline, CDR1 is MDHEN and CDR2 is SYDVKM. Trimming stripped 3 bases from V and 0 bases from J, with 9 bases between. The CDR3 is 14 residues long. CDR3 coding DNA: TGTGCCAGCAGTTTGGAGGTGAGCTCCTACGAGCAGTACTTC. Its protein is CASSLEVSSYEQYF.

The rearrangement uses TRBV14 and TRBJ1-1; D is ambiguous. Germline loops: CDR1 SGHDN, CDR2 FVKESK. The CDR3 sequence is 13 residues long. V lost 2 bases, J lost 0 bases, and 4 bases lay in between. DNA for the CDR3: TGTGCCAGCAGCCAATCAGTGAACACTGAAGCTTTCTTT. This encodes CASSQSVNTEAFF.

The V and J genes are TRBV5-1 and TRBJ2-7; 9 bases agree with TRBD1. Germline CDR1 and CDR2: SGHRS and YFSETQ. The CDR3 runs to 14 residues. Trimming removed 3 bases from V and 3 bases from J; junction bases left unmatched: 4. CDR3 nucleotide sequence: TGCGCCAGCAGCTCCGGGACAGGGAGCTACGAGCAGTACTTC. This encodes CASSSGTGSYEQYF.

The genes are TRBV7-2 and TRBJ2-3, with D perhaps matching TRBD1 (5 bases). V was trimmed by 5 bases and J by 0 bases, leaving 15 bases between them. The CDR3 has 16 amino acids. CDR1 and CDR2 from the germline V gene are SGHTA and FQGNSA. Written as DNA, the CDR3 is TGTGCCAGCAGCGGAAAGACAGCCTCTAGCACAGATACGCAGTATTTT. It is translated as CASSGKTASSTDTQYF.

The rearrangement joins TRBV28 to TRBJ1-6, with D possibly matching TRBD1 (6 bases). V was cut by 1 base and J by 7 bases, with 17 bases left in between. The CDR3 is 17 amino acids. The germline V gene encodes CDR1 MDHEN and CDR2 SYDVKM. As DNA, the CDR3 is TGTGCCAGCAGTTTATTAGCCCTTCGCAGGGGAAATTCACCCCTCCACTTT. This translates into CASSLLALRRGNSPLHF.

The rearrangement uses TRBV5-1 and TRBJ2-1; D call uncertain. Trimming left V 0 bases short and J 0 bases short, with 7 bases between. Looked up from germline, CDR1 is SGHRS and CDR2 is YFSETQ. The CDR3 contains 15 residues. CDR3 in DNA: TGCGCCAGCAGCTTGGGACGGGTCTCCTACAATGAGCAGTTCTTC. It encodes CASSLGRVSYNEQFF.

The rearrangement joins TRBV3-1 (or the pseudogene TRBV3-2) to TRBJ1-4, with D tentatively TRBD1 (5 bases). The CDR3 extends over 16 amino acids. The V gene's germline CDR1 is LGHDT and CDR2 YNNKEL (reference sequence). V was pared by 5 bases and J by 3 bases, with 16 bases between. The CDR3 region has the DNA TGTGCCAGCAGCTTGATGACAGCCGCAGCTAATGAAAAACTGTTTTTT. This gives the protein CASSLMTAAANEKLFF.

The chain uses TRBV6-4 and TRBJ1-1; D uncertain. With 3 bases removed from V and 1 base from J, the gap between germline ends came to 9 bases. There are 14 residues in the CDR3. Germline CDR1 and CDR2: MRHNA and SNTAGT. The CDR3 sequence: CASSDSDKNTEAFF. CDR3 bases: TGTGCCAGCAGTGATTCAGATAAGAACACTGAAGCTTTCTTT.

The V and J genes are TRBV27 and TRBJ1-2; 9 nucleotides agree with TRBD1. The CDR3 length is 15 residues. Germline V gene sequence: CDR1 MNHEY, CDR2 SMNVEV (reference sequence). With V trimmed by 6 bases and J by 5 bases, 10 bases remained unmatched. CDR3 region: CASSTFRQGVYGYTF. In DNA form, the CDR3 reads TGTGCCAGCAGCACCTTCAGACAGGGGGTTTATGGCTACACCTTC.

The CDR3 nucleotides are TGTGCCAGCAGCTCAAGGACGGGGGTCGTGGGCAATCAGCCCCAGCATTTT. It codes for CASSSRTGVVGNQPQHF. The rearrangement uses TRBV7-8 and TRBJ1-5, with D possibly TRBD1 on 5 matching bases. The germline gives CDR1 SGHVS, CDR2 FQNEAQ. This CDR3 is 17 amino acids long. V lost 4 bases and J 2 bases, leaving 18 bases between the germline ends.

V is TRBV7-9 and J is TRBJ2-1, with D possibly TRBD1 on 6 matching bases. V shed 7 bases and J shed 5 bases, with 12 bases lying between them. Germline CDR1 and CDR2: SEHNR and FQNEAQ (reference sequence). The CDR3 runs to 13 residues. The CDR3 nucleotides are TGTGCCAGCAACAGGGACGGGAACAATGAGCAGTTCTTC. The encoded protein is CASNRDGNNEQFF.

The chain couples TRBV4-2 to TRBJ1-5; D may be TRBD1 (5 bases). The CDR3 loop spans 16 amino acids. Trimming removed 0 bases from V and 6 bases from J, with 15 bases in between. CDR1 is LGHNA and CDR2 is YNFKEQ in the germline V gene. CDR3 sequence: CASSQDNRGGGQPQHF. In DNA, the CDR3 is TGTGCCAGCAGCCAAGATAATCGCGGGGGTGGTCAGCCCCAGCATTTT.

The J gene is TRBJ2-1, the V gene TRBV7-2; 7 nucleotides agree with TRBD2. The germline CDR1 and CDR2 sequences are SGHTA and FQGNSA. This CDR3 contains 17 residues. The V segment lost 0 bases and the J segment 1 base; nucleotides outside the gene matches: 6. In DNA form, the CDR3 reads TGTGCCAGCAGCTTAGCTAGCGGGCTCCGATCCTACAATGAGCAGTTCTTC. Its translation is CASSLASGLRSYNEQFF.

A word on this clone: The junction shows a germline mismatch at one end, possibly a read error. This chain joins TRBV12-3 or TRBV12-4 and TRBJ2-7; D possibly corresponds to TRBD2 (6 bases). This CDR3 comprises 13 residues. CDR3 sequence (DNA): TGTGCCAGCCGTTTGCGCCCTCGGGGGGAGCAGTACTTC. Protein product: CASRLRPRGEQYF.

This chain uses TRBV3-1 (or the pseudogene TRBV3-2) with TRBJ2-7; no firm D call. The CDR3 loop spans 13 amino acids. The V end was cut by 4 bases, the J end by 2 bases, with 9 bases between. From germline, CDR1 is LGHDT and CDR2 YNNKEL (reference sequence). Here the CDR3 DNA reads TGTGCCAGCAGCCGGGCCTCACCCTACGAGCAGTACTTC. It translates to CASSRASPYEQYF.